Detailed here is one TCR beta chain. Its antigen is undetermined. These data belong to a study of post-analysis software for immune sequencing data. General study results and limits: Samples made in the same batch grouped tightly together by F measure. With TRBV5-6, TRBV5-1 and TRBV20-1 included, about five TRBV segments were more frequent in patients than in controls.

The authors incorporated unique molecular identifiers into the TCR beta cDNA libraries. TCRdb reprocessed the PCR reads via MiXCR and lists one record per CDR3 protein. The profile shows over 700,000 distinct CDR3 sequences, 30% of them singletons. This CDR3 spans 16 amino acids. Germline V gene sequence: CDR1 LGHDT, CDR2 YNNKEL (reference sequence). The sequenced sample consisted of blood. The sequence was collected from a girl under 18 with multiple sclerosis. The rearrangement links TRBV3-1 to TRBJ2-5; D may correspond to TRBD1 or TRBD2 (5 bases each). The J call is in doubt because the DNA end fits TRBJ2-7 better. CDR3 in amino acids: CASSQRGAGPTYEQYF. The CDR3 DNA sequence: TGTGCCAGCAGCCAAAGAGGGGCGGGCCCAACGTACGAGCAGTACTTC.